This is a list of T cell receptor beta chains from one sample in a study of vaccination and CD4 T cells after COVID-19. MiXCR, applied by TCRdb to the PCR reads, yields one record per CDR3 protein. This sample has 7,000 to 9,500 distinct CDR3 sequences, with 28% found just once. No antigen has been assigned to these receptors. The sample comprised CD4+ T cells from blood, cultured in vitro. The receptor set was obtained from a human donor in good health. The CDR3 runs from the conserved cysteine through the conserved F or W. The D gene is left open where the match is weak. Part of the rows lack a size; the others show once, few, many or a class for expanded clones.

cdr3_aa cdr3_nt j_call v_call clone_size d_call
CASSVGRVSIGGNEQFF TGTGCCAGCAGCGTAGGCAGGGTTAGTATTGGGGGGAATGAGCAGTTCTTC TRBJ2-1 TRBV9 few .
CATTIRTITDTQYF TGTGCCACCACGATAAGGACAATCACAGATACGCAGTATTTT TRBJ2-3 TRBV15 few .
CASSLSLAAGEQYF TGTGCCAGCAGTTTATCACTAGCGGCTGGGGAGCAGTACTTC TRBJ2-7 TRBV27 . TRBD2
CASSDGANQPQHF TGTGCCAGCAGTGATGGAGCCAATCAGCCCCAGCATTTT TRBJ1-5 TRBV25-1 . .
CASSFLGAGVSGTDTQYF TGTGCCAGCAGTTTTCTCGGGGCGGGAGTCAGCGGCACAGATACGCAGTATTTT TRBJ2-3 TRBV28 . TRBD2
CATSVTTAPGTEAFF TGTGCCACCAGCGTAACGACAGCTCCGGGCACTGAAGCTTTCTTT TRBJ1-1 TRBV15 few .
CASSQLRDRPDVFYEQYF TGTGCCAGCTCCCAACTCCGGGACCGACCCGATGTTTTCTACGAGCAGTACTTC TRBJ2-7 TRBV18 . .
CASSSGTSGYNEQFF TGTGCCAGCAGTTCCGGGACTAGCGGCTACAATGAGCAGTTCTTC TRBJ2-1 TRBV27 few TRBD2
CASSPLMNTEAFF TGTGCCAGCAGTCCCCTCATGAACACTGAAGCTTTCTTT TRBJ1-1 TRBV2 few .
CASSLDRTSTDTQYF TGCGCCAGCAGCCTGGACAGAACTAGCACAGATACGCAGTATTTT TRBJ2-3 TRBV4-3 few .
CAIGTDSNQPQHF TGTGCCATTGGGACAGATAGCAATCAGCCCCAGCATTTT TRBJ1-5 TRBV10-3 medium-sized TRBD1
CASSRIPDRGNYGYTF TGTGCCAGCAGCCGAATTCCGGACAGGGGAAACTATGGCTACACCTTC TRBJ1-2 TRBV5-4 few TRBD1
CASSFQRQETQYF TGTGCCAGCAGCTTCCAGAGACAAGAGACCCAGTACTTC TRBJ2-5 TRBV5-4 few .
CASSLASVYPNEQFF TGTGCCAGCAGCTTAGCCTCCGTCTATCCCAATGAGCAGTTCTTC TRBJ2-1 TRBV7-2 . .
CATSHQKKGQTNYGYTF TGTGCCACAAGTCACCAAAAGAAGGGACAGACCAACTATGGCTACACCTTC TRBJ1-2 TRBV24-1 . TRBD1
CASSYSPLRTSGRDTQYF TGTGCCAGCAGTTACTCCCCGCTTAGGACTAGTGGTCGAGATACGCAGTATTTT TRBJ2-3 TRBV6-2/TRBV6-3 . TRBD2
CASSVSGPGGNQPQHF TGTGCCAGTAGTGTCTCAGGGCCGGGGGGCAATCAGCCCCAGCATTTT TRBJ1-5 TRBV19 few .
CASSSWGQGDSPLHF TGCGCCAGCAGCAGCTGGGGACAGGGAGATTCACCCCTCCACTTT TRBJ1-6 TRBV4-1 . TRBD1
CASSRRQDNQPQHF TGTGCCAGCAGCCGTCGACAGGACAATCAGCCCCAGCATTTT TRBJ1-5 TRBV7-9 medium-sized .
CATSDSTASGSSNGQFF TGTGCCACCAGTGATTCGACGGCTAGCGGGAGTAGCAATGGGCAGTTCTTC TRBJ2-1 TRBV24-1 . TRBD2
CASSPDRVYNEQFF TGTGCCAGCAGCCCGGACAGGGTCTACAATGAGCAGTTCTTC TRBJ2-1 TRBV7-9 medium-sized TRBD1
CSARDSVRAYEQYF TGCAGTGCTAGAGATTCCGTCAGGGCCTACGAGCAGTACTTC TRBJ2-7 TRBV20-1 few .
CASSYSGISTDTQYF TGTGCCAGCAGTTATAGCGGTATTAGCACAGATACGCAGTATTTT TRBJ2-3 TRBV5-4 . .
CASSLSGRALFF TGTGCCAGCAGTCTTAGCGGGAGGGCCCTGTTTTTT TRBJ2-2 TRBV28 . TRBD2
CASSWGFTKETQYF TGTGCCAGCAGTTGGGGGTTTACAAAAGAGACCCAGTACTTC TRBJ2-5 TRBV28 few .
CASSPGLAGAYEQFF TGTGCTAGCAGCCCGGGACTAGCGGGGGCATATGAGCAGTTCTTC TRBJ2-1 TRBV7-7 . TRBD2
CASSVGSYNEQFF TGTGCCAGCAGTGTAGGGAGCTACAATGAGCAGTTCTTC TRBJ2-1 TRBV2 few .
CASSPLGQGDSPLHF TGTGCCAGCAGTCCATTGGGACAGGGGGATTCACCCCTCCACTTT TRBJ1-6 TRBV27 medium-sized TRBD1
CASSPGTRHSYEQYF TGTGCCAGCAGTCCCGGGACGCGCCACTCCTACGAGCAGTACTTC TRBJ2-7 TRBV28 . .
CASRGQPGTSGRANEQFF TGTGCCAGCAGAGGACAGCCCGGGACTAGCGGGAGGGCCAATGAGCAGTTCTTC TRBJ2-1 TRBV6-1 few TRBD2
CASRGLAGGSTDTQYF TGTGCCAGCAGGGGACTAGCGGGAGGTAGCACAGATACGCAGTATTTT TRBJ2-3 TRBV6-1 . TRBD2
CSASKLPLGDEQYF TGCAGTGCCTCCAAACTCCCCCTGGGGGACGAGCAGTACTTC TRBJ2-7 TRBV20-1 once .
CASSLLDGGTGWGYNEQFF TGTGCCAGCAGCTTATTGGATGGGGGGACAGGTTGGGGGTACAATGAGCAGTTCTTC TRBJ2-1 TRBV7-6 . TRBD1
CASSPRQGGLSGANVLTF TGTGCCAGCAGCCCACGACAGGGGGGCCTCTCTGGGGCCAACGTCCTGACTTTC TRBJ2-6 TRBV7-3 . TRBD1
CASSIYNDYGYTF TGTGCCAGCAGCATTTATAACGACTATGGCTACACCTTC TRBJ1-2 TRBV28 . .
CASSVRGGPNSPLHF TGTGCCAGCAGCGTGAGGGGGGGCCCTAATTCACCCCTCCACTTT TRBJ1-6 TRBV9 . .
CASLRRAGEGRPASTDTQYF TGTGCCAGCCTCCGACGGGCCGGAGAGGGTAGGCCCGCTAGCACAGATACGCAGTATTTT TRBJ2-3 TRBV27 . .
CRALAGVGGGQEAQYF TGCAGGGCCCTAGCGGGAGTGGGGGGGGGCCAAGAGGCCCAGTACTTC TRBJ2-5 TRBV20-1 . TRBD2
CSARPRDRGFGNTIYF TGCAGTGCTAGACCCAGGGACAGGGGGTTTGGAAACACCATATATTTT TRBJ1-3 TRBV20-1 . TRBD1
CASSQGGEKLFF TGTGCCAGCAGTCAGGGAGGTGAAAAACTGTTTTTT TRBJ1-4 TRBV2 . .
CASSWGQTNQPQHF TGTGCCAGCAGCTGGGGACAGACAAATCAGCCCCAGCATTTT TRBJ1-5 TRBV5-6 . TRBD1
CASNDRDGYTF TGTGCCAGCAACGACAGGGACGGCTACACCTTC TRBJ1-2 TRBV7-9 . TRBD1
CASSPLRPPPPPYF TGTGCCAGCAGTCCCTTGAGGCCCCCCCCACCTCCGTATTTT TRBJ2-3 TRBV27 . .
CASSAGSFYGYTF TGTGCCAGCAGTGCTGGCAGTTTCTATGGCTACACCTTC TRBJ1-2 TRBV2 . .
CASSSRQGSSYEQYF TGTGCCAGCAGTTCGAGACAGGGCAGCTCCTACGAGCAGTACTTC TRBJ2-7 TRBV6-2/TRBV6-3 . TRBD1